This paragraph reports one TCR beta chain. This table comes from immunoSEQ multiplex PCR, and its TCRdb copy is limited to in-frame clones, with some not included. The data show 200,000 to 250,000 clones, with 80% to 90% seen just once and 1.5% to 2% held by the top ten. Germline CDR1 is LGHNA and CDR2 is YNFKEQ. Losses at the gene ends were 5 bases for V and 1 base for J; bases not matched to a gene: 6. This CDR3 spans 15 amino acids. The record originates from a study of blood T cell repertoires in COVID-19. The chain recombines TRBV4-2 with TRBJ2-3, with 7 positions matching TRBD1. The sequence was obtained from a man in his forties who had recovered from COVID-19. The material sequenced was PBMCs or T cells enriched from blood (not recorded which). This chain's CDR3 is CASSSTGTGTDTQYF. The CDR3 DNA is TGTGCCAGCAGCTCGACAGGGACCGGCACAGATACGCAGTATTTT.